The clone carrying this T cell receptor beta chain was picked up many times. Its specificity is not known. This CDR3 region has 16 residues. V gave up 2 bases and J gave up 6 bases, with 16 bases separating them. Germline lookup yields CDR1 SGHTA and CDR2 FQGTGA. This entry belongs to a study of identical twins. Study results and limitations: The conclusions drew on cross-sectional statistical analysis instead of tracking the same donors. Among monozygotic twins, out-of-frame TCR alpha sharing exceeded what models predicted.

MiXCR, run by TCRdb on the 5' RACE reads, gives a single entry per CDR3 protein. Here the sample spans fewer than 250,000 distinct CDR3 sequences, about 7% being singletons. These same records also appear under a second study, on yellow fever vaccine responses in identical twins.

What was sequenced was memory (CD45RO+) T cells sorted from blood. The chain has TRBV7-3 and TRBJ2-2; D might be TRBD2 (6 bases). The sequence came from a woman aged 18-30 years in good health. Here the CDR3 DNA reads TGTGCCAGCAGCTTATGGGAGGTAGCGAGTCCCGGGGAGCTGTTTTTT. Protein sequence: CASSLWEVASPGELFF.